This T cell receptor (beta chain) was observed in a study of blood T cells in healthy people across ages. RNA extraction gave at least 5.5 micrograms of total RNA per sample. A second PCR, run for roughly 6 to 11 cycles, used a sample-barcoded 5' primer plus a J-beta primer mix. All cDNA molecules were each tagged by a template-switch adaptor with 12 random nucleotides. A single record per CDR3 protein comes from TCRdb applying MiXCR to the 5' RACE reads. The sample records approximately 880,000 distinct CDR3 sequences, around 48% being singletons. This receptor was taken from a man in his thirties or forties in good health. The sequenced material came from blood.

This chain's CDR3 is CASSGYLGRGPSEQYF. The CDR3 coding sequence is TGTGCCAGCAGCGGGTATTTGGGTAGGGGTCCGTCCGAGCAGTACTTC. The V call is TRBV9, the J call TRBJ2-4, with a weak D call TRBD1 (5 bases). The assigned J gene may be wrong: the sequence end matches TRBJ2-7 better. Germline values: CDR1 SGDLS, CDR2 YYNGEE. CDR3 length: 16 residues.